The present T cell receptor (beta chain) was sequenced within a study of T cell responses to AZD1222 COVID-19 vaccine. Study-wide points: Reportedly, close to half of spike-specific TCRs are directed against unmutated variant regions.

Germline loops: CDR1 SGDLS, CDR2 YYNGEE. V was clipped by 3 bases and J by 5 bases; unmatched bases: 4. The CDR3 has 14 residues. On this clone: Its cognate antigen is unknown.

Clones were sequenced by immunoSEQ multiplex PCR, and TCRdb holds only the in-frame ones, with some missing. The table lists 75,000 to 100,000 clones, 75% to 90% of them singletons. The V gene is TRBV9, the J gene TRBJ1-4; 7 bases line up with TRBD1. The source is an adult in good health. Sequenced material: peripheral blood, taken on day 0 of AZD1222 vaccination. The chain's CDR3 is CASSGGTENEKLFF. CDR3 sequence (DNA): TGTGCCAGCAGCGGAGGGACAGAAAATGAAAAACTGTTTTTT.